The entry that follows covers one T cell receptor beta chain sequence. Its antigen is not known. Sequencing was performed with immunoSEQ multiplex PCR; in TCRdb, only in-frame clones are kept and a portion is missing. This sample has some 200,000 clones; over 65% occur once, and the top ten carry 5.5% to 6%. The CDR3 runs to 15 residues. V shed 3 bases and J 3 bases; nucleotides not matched to a gene: 8. Germline V lookup: CDR1 KGHSH, CDR2 LQKENI. The sample originates from a study of cytotoxic CD8 clonotypes in ibrutinib-treated CLL. Study summary: Investigators collected response samples after a median roughly 13 months of treatment, range 6 to 36. Among the samples, the mean was roughly 260,000 productive templates and 94,082 productive rearrangements. Study-wide results and limits: Rising at ibrutinib response, clonality subsequently fell back toward baseline at progression. Measured clonality at baseline was greater than in age-matched healthy donors and tracked with circulating CD8+ T-cell counts.

The sequences come from PBMCs, collected after 12 months of ibrutinib treatment. The gene calls are TRBV18 and TRBJ2-7, with 7 bases matching TRBD1. The source is a human donor with chronic lymphocytic leukemia. Here the CDR3 reads CASSPALTGLYEQYF. The CDR3 DNA is TGTGCCAGCTCACCCGCCTTGACAGGGCTCTACGAGCAGTACTTC.